This T cell receptor (beta chain) was sequenced for a study of OX40 agonist ivuxolimab in advanced cancers. With baseline, cycle 4 day 1, and cycle 7 day 1 as timepoints, blood was sampled. As regards this clone: Antigen: not known.

The method was immunoSEQ multiplex PCR; TCRdb's version includes in-frame clones alone and lacks a portion of them. The profile shows some 49,000 clones, about 85% of them singletons. The study's findings and limits: At doses 0.1 to 3.0 mg/kg, CD4+ and CD8+ clones expanded.

This TCR was recovered from an adult with an advanced solid tumor such as melanoma, head and neck, liver or kidney cancer. Sequenced here: CD4+ or CD8+ T cells sorted from blood, sampled in a trial of the OX40 agonist ivuxolimab.

The CDR3 region is CASRRGAHYEQYF. The CDR3 DNA sequence: TGTGCCAGCAGGCGGGGGGCCCACTACGAGCAGTACTTC. The chain employs TRBV27 and TRBJ2-7, with 8 bases aligning to TRBD2. Germline V lookup: CDR1 MNHEY, CDR2 SMNVEV (reference sequence). V was pared by 6 bases and J by 3 bases, with 4 bases of the junction left unmatched. The CDR3 is made up of 13 amino acids.